The entry that follows covers one T cell receptor beta chain sequence. This clonotype was observed a few times. Which antigen it targets is not known. The input lacks base qualities; no much larger clone sits a single base away. This specimen comes from a study of T cell repertoires in cytomegalovirus infection (dated by TCRdb to between 2019 and 2020). Concerning the study at large: Donor HLA type was relevant to the analysis, as public TCR beta signatures indicated carriage of CMV infection together with the matching HLA type.

Findings and caveats that apply to the study as a whole: In both this cohort and an independent roughly 350-donor cohort, the cumulative frequency of public TCR beta family members distinguished carriers of CMV infection plus the relevant HLA type. In the ex vivo response, HLA-C-restricted CMV-specific TCR beta clonotypes were dominant, and in two of eight donors the single most frequent clonotype came from this HLA-C-restricted group.

The sequencer was an Illumina HiSeq 1500. The raw public reads went through TCRdb reprocessing: fastp at Q25, MiXCR clone calling, in-frame beta chains kept. Rows merge per CDR3 protein into single entries with the most common DNA and genes. The table for this sample lists around 280,000 distinct CDR3 sequences; roughly a tenth of them were counted only once. Around 2.4% of the sample is held by the ten biggest clonotypes. The TCR was taken from a human donor in good health (CMV status not recorded). Some clones in this sample may be carry-over from other donors' samples. Sequenced sample: PBMCs.

The DNA sequence follows: TGCGCCAGCAGTCTCCTGAACCCTTTAAGACCCTACACAGATACGCAGTATTTT. The encoded protein is CASSLLNPLRPYTDTQYF. The sequence joins TRBV23-1 to TRBJ2-3; confidence is insufficient to name the D gene. TRBV23-1 is identified as an open reading frame with a role that is uncertain. CDR3 length: 18 amino acids, cysteine to phenylalanine. Of all the DNA, just the CDR3 is kept, 54 bases in frame from base 1. The germline ends are 22 bases apart after V is trimmed by 4 bases and J by 2 bases.